Reported below is one TCR beta chain. The target antigen is unknown. PCR primers comprised 60 Vbeta and 13 Jbeta primers. The table came from immunoSEQ multiplex PCR; TCRdb's copy has only in-frame clones and leaves some out. The sample contains roughly 150,000 clones, roughly 71% of which appear only once. The data derive from a study of cytomegalovirus exposure and HLA in healthy donors. Trimming took 3 bases from V and 5 from J; bases not matched to a gene: 9. The CDR3 is made up of 16 amino acids. The V gene's germline CDR1 is LNHDA and CDR2 SQIVND (reference sequence). General study results and limits: Some highly shared sequence variants likely arose as a pipeline artifact.

The clonotype was recovered from a woman aged 45-65 years in good health and CMV-seropositive. What was sequenced was PBMCs. The chain recombines TRBV19 with TRBJ2-4; 8 nucleotides agree with TRBD1. The CDR3 protein is CASSMTSRGPQNIQYF. CDR3 sequence (DNA): TGTGCCAGTAGTATGACCTCCAGGGGGCCCCAAAACATTCAGTACTTC.